One T cell receptor beta chain is described in this entry. This clonotype showed up many times. Its antigen target is currently unknown. The record has no base qualities; no much larger clone is one base away. A patient counted as having stable Graves' hyperthyroidism if no progression to ophthalmopathy occurred over 18 months of follow-up. Hyperthyroidism patients were aged 18 to 65 years and newly diagnosed, with disease duration of less than 2 months. Exclusion was applied to patients with uncontrolled infections, other autoimmune diseases, pregnancy or lactation. Diagnoses were established on the basis of clinical symptoms, serum thyroxine and TRAb, thyroid ultrasound, and orbital computed tomography. PBMCs were isolated from approximately 10 ml of fresh peripheral blood by Ficoll-Paque density gradient centrifugation. Total RNA was extracted with Trizol reagent, and quality was checked on an Agilent 2100 Bioanalyzer.

The data were taken from a study of T cells in Graves' hyperthyroidism and ophthalmopathy (dated by TCRdb to the late 2010s). For the study in its entirety: Peripheral blood was sampled at the time of initial diagnosis, prior to any treatment. According to the paper, TCR Vbeta CDR3 sequencing was carried out on some 140 peripheral blood samples, which came from 40 to 45 ophthalmopathy, 80 or so hyperthyroidism and roughly 17 progressor patients. Prospective prediction of ophthalmopathy was tested in an independent validation cohort of fewer than 20 hyperthyroidism patients and 15 to 17 patients who later progressed to ophthalmopathy. TCR V-J signatures able to tell the groups apart were searched for in a discovery cohort of about a hundred patients, of whom about 40 had Graves' ophthalmopathy and around 57 had stable Graves' hyperthyroidism. Following sampling, methimazole starting at 30 mg daily was given to hyperthyroidism patients, and high-dose intravenous methylprednisolone was given to ophthalmopathy patients. The study also compared thyroid tissue and blood T-cell repertoires from roughly 6 Graves' hyperthyroidism patients. For training and testing, the 100 or so patients in the discovery cohort were randomly divided in a 7:3 ratio.

TCR beta CDR3 regions were amplified from RNA transcripts. The first round of RT-PCR for the TCR CDR3 was performed with the HTBI primer set and the Qiagen OneStep RT-PCR kit. Libraries were constructed in a second round of multiplex PCR, after which size selection and purification were carried out. Sequencing of the libraries was done on an Illumina HiSeq2000 using paired-end 100 bp reads. On the study's bioinformatics: SOAPnuke was used to process the raw data, removing reads that contained adapters or uncalled bases, had a mean Phred below 15, or lacked an exact match to the constant primer or identifier. COPE v1.2.5 was used to merge high-quality paired reads, and clonotypes were defined as unique nucleotide sequences. MiTCR v1.1 was used to align the clonotypes against IMGT TRBV, TRBD and TRBJ reference segments. The analysis was restricted to V-J combinations with a frequency above 0.0001, which together covered 99.2% of the repertoires. A TCS score was defined as the ratio of F50 (clonal expansion) to E x V (chaos), with BLOSUM62-based TCRdist applied between CDR3 peptides within each V-J. Welch's t-statistics and random forest reduced 500 to 550 V-J features to around 14, which were used in a naive Bayes classifier (R e1071). Using fastp at Q25 and MiXCR, TCRdb reprocessed the public reads and kept productive beta chains. Entries that share a CDR3 protein sequence are merged under the most common genes and DNA. The V and J calls and clone size are TCRdb's, not the authors'. The table for this sample lists 300,000 to 400,000 distinct CDR3 sequences; roughly 14% of them were counted only once. About 10% of the sample belongs to the ten largest clones.

From the germline V gene (reference sequence), CDR1 is DFQATT and CDR2 is SNEGSKA. Trimmed from V: 2 bases; trimmed from J: 9 bases; junction bases lacking a gene match: 9. The CDR3 numbers 15 residues from cysteine through phenylalanine. Here the CDR3 DNA is all that survives: 45 bases in frame from base 1. General study outcomes and caveats: No statistical method was used to set the sample size in advance, and investigators knew the group allocation. Most expanded thyroid clonotypes (frequency above 0.001) were also detected in blood, suggesting blood repertoires may reflect thyroid immune responses. In validation, progression to ophthalmopathy was predicted by the model with 65% to 71% sensitivity and around 76% specificity, a median of approximately 7.1 months before onset. A model built on a 13 V-J signature distinguished ophthalmopathy from stable hyperthyroidism, reaching roughly 88% sensitivity and 81% to 83% specificity in cross-validation and 80%/75% in testing.

The receptor chain draws on TRBV20-1 and TRBJ2-5; 13 central bases correspond to TRBD2. Sequencing used blood. The source of this sequence is an older woman with Graves' hyperthyroidism. The DNA reads TGCAGTGCTAGAAAACTAGCGGGAGGGCGCGGGTCCCAGTACTTC. This encodes CSARKLAGGRGSQYF.